Below, one T cell receptor (beta chain) is given with its context. Its specificity is unknown. Generated by immunoSEQ multiplex PCR, the TCRdb table keeps only in-frame clones and is missing some. This table holds tens of thousands of clones, about 90% found once. Germline assignment: CDR1 SGHVS and CDR2 FNYEAQ. The length of the CDR3 is 18 residues. V was cut by 2 bases and J by 7 bases, with 23 bases left in between. The data stem from a study of graft-versus-host responses after intestinal transplantation. Study-level information: Recipients had transplants, and these were multivisceral, liver-intestinal, or isolated intestinal. The study gave all recipients anti-thymocyte globulin induction, then tacrolimus and steroids for three to four years.

Study-wide points: Early post-transplant HvG declines tracked with peak circulating GvH clone levels. GvH clonotypes were identified within recipient marrow, with a subset emerging first in ileum or blood.

The sequencing used PBMCs, collected 300 to 320 days after intestinal transplant. This chain links TRBV7-6 with TRBJ2-2, with a possible D match to TRBD2 (5 bases). The receptor's source is a human patient who received an intestinal transplant, so some T cells may come from the graft donor. The CDR3 coding sequence is TGTGCCAGCAGCTTAAAAGTAACGCCTCGGGGAGAGGGCGGGGAGCTGTTTTTT. It translates to CASSLKVTPRGEGGELFF.